The 28 T cell receptor beta chains in this list originate from one sample, sequenced in a study of OX40 agonist ivuxolimab in advanced cancers. The library relied on the immunoSEQ multiplex PCR assay. Held by TCRdb, this immuneACCESS table contains in-frame sequences only and omits some clones. Under half of the omission traces to an unresolved V gene where checked; the cause of the rest is unknown. Across this sample there are several thousand clones, with around 64% seen only once. The ten largest clones add up to around 42% of the sample. The sample was CD4+ or CD8+ T cells sorted from blood, taken in a trial of the OX40 agonist ivuxolimab. Receptors originate from an adult with an advanced solid tumor such as melanoma, head and neck, liver or kidney cancer.

This chain connects TRBV6-1 to TRBJ2-5, with D tentatively TRBD2 (7 bases). CDR3 size: 16 residues. Germline loops: CDR1 MNHNS, CDR2 SASEGT. Deletions cut 0 bases from V and 1 base from J, with 12 bases between. In nucleotides, the CDR3 is TGTGCCAGCAGTGAAGCGGGTGGGGGGGCCCAAGAGACCCAGTACTTC. It specifies CASSEAGGGAQETQYF.

The chain recombines TRBV7-9 with TRBJ2-4, with 7 bases fitting TRBD2. The germline CDR1 and CDR2 sequences are SEHNR and FQNEAQ (reference sequence). J was trimmed by 9 bases and V by 5 bases; bases with no gene match: 13. The CDR3 contains 15 residues. The chain's CDR3 is CASSPHVGREAIQYF. DNA of the CDR3: TGTGCCAGCAGCCCCCATGTAGGGAGGGAGGCCATTCAGTACTTC.

The chain has TRBV5-5 and TRBJ2-3; D uncertain. The CDR3 has 15 residues. Per the germline V gene, CDR1 is SGHKS and CDR2 is YYEKEE (reference sequence). With 2 bases removed from V and 0 bases from J, the gap between germline ends came to 10 bases. CDR3 DNA sequence: TGTGCCAGCAGCTTATCATGGGGAAGCACAGATACGCAGTATTTT. It yields the protein CASSLSWGSTDTQYF.

The chain links TRBV7-2 to TRBJ1-1; D uncertain. V was clipped by 0 bases and J by 2 bases, with 10 bases between them. Germline loops: CDR1 SGHTA, CDR2 FQGNSA. CDR3 length equals 15 residues. The CDR3 loop is CASSLAPQPNTEAFF. CDR3 in DNA: TGTGCCAGCAGCTTAGCTCCTCAACCCAACACTGAAGCTTTCTTT.

The V and J genes are TRBV7-9 and TRBJ2-7; possibly TRBD1 for D (6 bases). Germline V gene lookup returns CDR1 SEHNR and CDR2 FQNEAQ (reference sequence). The CDR3 is 15 amino acids. Trimming removed 6 bases from V and 3 bases from J, with 18 bases in between. The CDR3 here is CASRLTGLEDYEQYF. In DNA form, the CDR3 reads TGTGCCAGCAGACTCACAGGGCTGGAGGACTACGAGCAGTACTTC.

This clone was seen only once. The chain recombines TRBV1 with TRBJ2-3; the table assigns TRBD2, which was not confirmed against the DNA. TRBV1 is reported as a pseudogene. The CDR3 is made up of 17 amino acids. The CDR3 DNA follows: TGCACCAGCAGCCAAGATTTGGCCGGGGGGGGCACAGATACGCAGTATTTT. This encodes CTSSQDLAGGGTDTQYF.

The CDR3 nucleotides read TGTGCCAGCAGTGTTCGCGACTACGAGCAGTACTTC. Protein: CASSVRDYEQYF. J is TRBJ2-7 and V is TRBV7-9; D remains ambiguous. CDR1 SEHNR and CDR2 FQNEAQ come from the germline V gene (reference sequence). This CDR3 region has 12 residues. The V end was cut by 6 bases, the J end by 3 bases, with 9 bases between.

V is TRBV4-1 and J is TRBJ2-2, with 7 bases lining up with TRBD2. The CDR3 has 17 residues. The J segment lost 1 base and the V segment lost 0 bases, leaving 5 bases of the junction unmatched. Germline loops: CDR1 MGHRA, CDR2 YSYEKL. CDR3 DNA: TGCGCCAGCAGCCAAGATCAGACGGGGGGGAACACCGGGGAGCTGTTTTTT. Translating gives CASSQDQTGGNTGELFF.

This clone was observed a single time. This rearrangement joins TRBV5-6 to TRBJ2-5, with 9 bases lining up with TRBD2. CDR3 length: 15 amino acids. V lost 3 bases and J lost 2; bases outside the gene matches: 5. CDR1 is SGHDT and CDR2 is YYEEEE in the germline V gene. CDR3 residues: CASSSAGGKQETQYF. As DNA, the CDR3 is TGTGCCAGCAGCTCAGCGGGAGGAAAACAAGAGACCCAGTACTTC.

This clone appeared a few times. This chain connects TRBV19 to TRBJ1-1; TRBD1 aligns across 8 bases. CDR1 and CDR2 (germline): LNHDA, SQIVND (reference sequence). V shed 3 bases, J shed 4 bases, and the junction held 7 bases outside the gene matches. This CDR3 has 15 amino acids. The CDR3 reads CASSIRGQGGTEAFF. The DNA for the CDR3 is TGTGCCAGTAGTATCCGTGGACAGGGCGGCACTGAAGCTTTCTTT.

The rearrangement joins TRBV11-3 to TRBJ2-7, with TRBD2 matching 10 bases. The V and J ends lost 3 bases and 1 base, in that order; junction bases with no gene match: 6. This CDR3 is built from 16 residues. CDR1 and CDR2 (germline): SGHNT, YENEEA. The CDR3 here is CASSLLLAGASYEQYF. In DNA, the CDR3 is TGTGCCAGCAGCTTGCTTCTAGCGGGAGCATCCTACGAGCAGTACTTC.

This rearrangement joins TRBV2 to TRBJ2-5; maybe TRBD1 (6 bases). The CDR3 has 16 residues. From germline, CDR1 is SNHLY and CDR2 FYNNEI. The ends were cut back, 5 bases at V and 5 bases at J, with 21 bases in the middle. CDR3 DNA sequence: TGTGCCAGCAGTCCGGAACAGGGTTTTGATCGGGAGACCCAGTACTTC. Its protein is CASSPEQGFDRETQYF.

The chain couples TRBV29-1 to TRBJ2-1; 12 nucleotides align to TRBD2. Germline-derived CDR1 and CDR2 are SQVTM and ANQGSEA. The length of the CDR3 is 15 residues. Trimming cost V 5 bases and J 3 bases; bases outside gene matches: 5. The DNA of the CDR3 is TGCAGCGTTCGGTCTAGCGGGAGGGTCTACAATGAGCAGTTCTTC. Encoded protein: CSVRSSGRVYNEQFF.

The chain joins TRBV19 to TRBJ2-1; 7 nucleotides line up with TRBD2. Germline trimming cut 5 bases from V and 5 bases from J; bases unmatched to any gene: 12. CDR1 and CDR2 from the germline V gene are LNHDA and SQIVND (reference sequence). The CDR3 is made up of 16 amino acids. CDR3 sequence reads: CASSLMGREWDNEQFF. As DNA, the CDR3 is TGTGCCAGTAGTCTAATGGGGCGGGAGTGGGACAATGAGCAGTTCTTC.

V usage is TRBV6-9 and J usage is TRBJ2-1, with 9 bases that match TRBD2. The CDR3 sequence is 15 residues long. Per germline, CDR1 MNHGY and CDR2 SVAAGI. The ends lost 8 bases at V and 0 bases at J; junction bases unmatched: 5. The CDR3 is CASGVSGSSYNEQFF. Here the CDR3 DNA reads TGTGCCAGCGGGGTTAGCGGGAGCTCCTACAATGAGCAGTTCTTC.

V and J are TRBV29-1 and TRBJ1-2, with 7 bases lining up with TRBD1. V gave up 6 bases and J gave up 4 bases; unmatched junction bases: 14. The CDR3 spans 15 residues. CDR1 and CDR2 (germline): SQVTM, ANQGSEA. CDR3 DNA sequence: TGCAGCGTCAATGGAGATGAGTCAGGGGGCTATGGCTACACCTTC. Its translation: CSVNGDESGGYGYTF.

As to this clone: A much larger clone is a single base away; this may be a read error. The chain links TRBV5-6 to TRBJ2-7; 16 nucleotides agree with TRBD2. The length of the CDR3 is 15 residues. Germline CDR1 is SGHDT and CDR2 is YYEEEE. The CDR3 nucleotides are TGTGCCAGCAGCGCGGGACTAGCGGGAGGGTACGAGCGGTACTTC. Protein: CASSAGLAGGYERYF.

The rearrangement joins TRBV10-3 to TRBJ1-2; no firm D call. This CDR3 has 14 amino acids. V lost 0 bases, J lost 3 bases, and 8 bases lay in between. From germline, CDR1 is ENHRY and CDR2 SYGVKD. CDR3 DNA sequence: TGTGCCATCAGTGAGTCGGGCAACTACTATGGCTACACCTTC. Amino acid sequence: CAISESGNYYGYTF.

V gene TRBV6-1 combines with J gene TRBJ2-7; D unclear. Deletions cut 4 bases from V and 3 bases from J, with 7 bases between. Germline V gene sequence: CDR1 MNHNS, CDR2 SASEGT. There are 12 residues in the CDR3. CDR3 in amino acids: CASSVRDYEQYF. CDR3 nucleotide sequence: TGTGCCAGCAGTGTTCGCGACTACGAGCAGTACTTC.

CDR3 sequence: CASSQRTSVSSYEQYF. The CDR3 nucleotides read TGTGCCAGCAGCCAGAGGACTAGCGTGAGCTCCTACGAGCAGTACTTC. The chain carries TRBV13 and TRBJ2-7; the match to TRBD2 covers 9 bases. The CDR3 length is 16 residues. CDR1 and CDR2 from the germline V gene are PRHDT and FYEKMQ (reference sequence). The junction had 8 bases not matched to a gene; V was cut back by 5 bases and J by 0 bases.

The rearrangement uses TRBV25-1 and TRBJ1-2; D is undetermined. Germline CDR1 MGHDK, CDR2 SYGVNS. V lost 0 bases and J lost 8, with 16 bases in between. The CDR3 is made up of 15 amino acids. The CDR3 sequence is CASSEYSGWGAGYTF. The CDR3 DNA follows: TGTGCCAGCAGTGAATACTCAGGATGGGGTGCAGGCTACACCTTC.

This clone was recorded a few times. The rearrangement joins TRBV28 to TRBJ1-5; D unclear. The CDR3 runs to 18 residues. The germline V gene has CDR1 MDHEN and CDR2 SYDVKM. V lost 3 bases to trimming and J lost 2 bases, with 20 bases between them. The CDR3 spells CASSFLDVRVFGNQPQHF. The DNA of the CDR3 is TGTGCCAGCAGTTTCCTGGACGTCAGAGTTTTTGGCAATCAGCCCCAGCATTTT.

The CDR3 reads CASSLGQREAFF. CDR3 DNA: TGCGCCAGCAGCTTGGGGCAGCGTGAAGCTTTCTTT. V gene TRBV5-1 combines with J gene TRBJ1-1, with no clear D. CDR1 SGHRS and CDR2 YFSETQ come from the germline V gene. Between the trimmed V and J ends, which lost 0 bases and 7 bases, there was a span of 7 bases. The CDR3 sequence is 12 residues long.

This sequence joins TRBV7-7 and TRBJ2-2, with a possible D match to TRBD2 (5 bases). Germline V gene data show CDR1 as SSHAT and CDR2 as FNYEAQ (reference sequence). Trimming pared 6 bases from V and 1 base from J, leaving 6 bases between. The CDR3 has 13 amino acids. CDR3 amino acids: CASRLGNTGELFF. CDR3 sequence (DNA): TGTGCCAGCAGACTAGGGAACACCGGGGAGCTGTTTTTT.

The chain combines TRBV6-5 with TRBJ1-2, with no clear D. The V gene lost 11 bases and the J gene lost 4 bases, with 14 bases spanning the gap. Germline loops: CDR1 MNHEY, CDR2 SVGAGI. This CDR3 has 12 residues. The DNA for the CDR3 is TGTGCCGTCGGTGGGTTCGGCTATGGCTACACCTTC. Residues: CAVGGFGYGYTF.

The chain couples TRBV27 to TRBJ1-2, with TRBD1 identical over 7 bases. Germline loops: CDR1 MNHEY, CDR2 SMNVEV (reference sequence). The CDR3 sequence is 16 residues long. The trim removed 2 bases at V and 4 bases at J, leaving 10 bases unmatched. DNA of the CDR3: TGTGCCAGCAGTTTAGGCCTCTACAGGGGCCGCTATGGCTACACCTTC. Residues: CASSLGLYRGRYGYTF.

The rearrangement joins TRBV7-8 to TRBJ2-1; a weak D match, TRBD1 (6 bases). The V gene's germline CDR1 is SGHVS and CDR2 FQNEAQ. The CDR3 sequence is 15 residues long. Trimming took 4 bases from V and 4 from J, leaving 14 bases between them. Here the CDR3 reads CASSSPGQSYNEQFF. CDR3 bases: TGTGCCAGCAGCTCCCCAGGACAGTCGTACAATGAGCAGTTCTTC.

The genes are TRBV29-1 and TRBJ2-1; D possibly corresponds to TRBD2 (5 bases). Germline CDR1 is SQVTM and CDR2 is ANQGSEA. This CDR3 comprises 11 residues. The CDR3 bases are TGCAGGGCGGACTCGTACAATGAGCAGTTCTTC. Protein: CRADSYNEQFF.